The clone carrying this T cell receptor (beta chain) was observed a few times. Its specificity is unknown. Germline V gives CDR1 SGHAT, CDR2 FQNNGV. This CDR3 has 17 amino acids. With V trimmed by 5 bases and J by 8 bases, 19 bases remained unmatched. The data derive from a study of T cell responses to AZD1222 COVID-19 vaccine. TCRdb's copy holds only in-frame clones and misses some; the assay was immunoSEQ multiplex PCR. The repertoire holds about 64,000 clones, with about four fifths as singletons. General study findings and limits: Sampling captured repertoires only after the peak T cell response.

The source was peripheral blood, collected 28 days after the second AZD1222 dose. The receptor's source is an adult who received the AZD1222 COVID-19 vaccine. The genes are TRBV11-2 and TRBJ1-2; 8 bases line up with TRBD1. This CDR3 is CASSPIRATGEARGYTF. CDR3 sequence (DNA): TGTGCCAGCAGCCCAATCAGGGCGACAGGGGAAGCTAGGGGCTACACCTTC.